This TCR beta chain was sequenced during a study of OX40 agonist ivuxolimab in advanced cancers. Study-level background: With ivuxolimab, an agonistic anti-OX40 (CD134) antibody, patients were treated. Hepatocellular carcinoma, melanoma, renal cell or head and neck cancer occurred in dose-escalation patients.

Clones were sequenced by immunoSEQ multiplex PCR, and TCRdb holds only the in-frame ones, with some missing. The sample includes about 60,000 clones, 85% of them seen just once. The V gene's germline CDR1 is SGHRS and CDR2 YFSETQ. With V trimmed by 4 bases and J by 13 bases, 10 bases remained unmatched. The CDR3 spans 13 residues. The sample in question was CD4+ or CD8+ T cells sorted from blood, obtained in a trial of the OX40 agonist ivuxolimab. The chain combines TRBV5-1 with TRBJ1-2, with 10 bases aligning to TRBD1. This receptor was taken from an adult with an advanced solid tumor such as melanoma, head and neck, liver or kidney cancer. CDR3 amino acids: CASSPGTGARGTF. In DNA, the CDR3 is TGCGCCAGCAGCCCTGGGACAGGGGCCAGGGGCACCTTC.